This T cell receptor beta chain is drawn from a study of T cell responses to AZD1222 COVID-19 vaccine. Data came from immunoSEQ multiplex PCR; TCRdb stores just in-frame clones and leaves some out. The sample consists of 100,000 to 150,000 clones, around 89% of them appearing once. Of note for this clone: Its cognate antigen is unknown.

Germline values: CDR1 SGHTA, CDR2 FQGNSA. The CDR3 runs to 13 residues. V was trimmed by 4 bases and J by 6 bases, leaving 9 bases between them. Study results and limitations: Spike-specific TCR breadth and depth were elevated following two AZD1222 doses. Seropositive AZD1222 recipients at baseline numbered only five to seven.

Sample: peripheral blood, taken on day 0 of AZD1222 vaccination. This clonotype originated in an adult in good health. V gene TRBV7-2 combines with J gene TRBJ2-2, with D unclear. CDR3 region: CASSSQWAGELFF. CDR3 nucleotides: TGTGCCAGCAGCTCCCAGTGGGCCGGGGAGCTGTTTTTT.